Many counts were recorded for the clone carrying this TCR beta chain. Amplification of TCR beta CDR3 regions was performed using RNA transcripts as template. TCR CDR3 regions were first amplified by RT-PCR with HTBI primers. TCRdb reanalysed the multiplex PCR reads using MiXCR and keeps one entry per CDR3 protein. The sample consists of 600,000 to 850,000 distinct CDR3 sequences, around 20% of them appearing once. The data stem from a study of T cells in Graves' hyperthyroidism and ophthalmopathy. The V and J ends lost 5 bases and 7 bases, in that order; junction bases with no gene match: 16. Germline V CDR1 and CDR2: SGHAT, FQDESV (reference sequence). CDR3 size: 17 residues.

This rearrangement joins TRBV11-1 to TRBJ2-1, with TRBD2 matching 8 bases. The receptor comes from a woman between 45 and 60 years old with Graves' hyperthyroidism that later progressed to Graves' ophthalmopathy. Sequencing used blood. The CDR3 is CASSPWTGGPLSNEQFF. CDR3 in DNA: TGTGCCAGCAGCCCCTGGACGGGGGGGCCGTTATCTAATGAGCAGTTCTTC.